One and the same sample provided the 27 T cell receptor beta chains below, sequenced in a study of blood T cell repertoires in COVID-19. Produced via immunoSEQ multiplex PCR; TCRdb's table is partial and in-frame only. The table shows 250,000 to 300,000 clones, with around 82% occurring only once. The sequenced material came from peripheral blood. All receptors derive from a man older than 75 with acute or convalescent COVID-19.

The J gene is TRBJ2-5, the V gene TRBV11-2; no firm D call. The V gene's germline CDR1 is SGHAT and CDR2 FQNNGV. CDR3 length: 13 amino acids. The germline V and J ends were trimmed by 5 bases and 2 bases, with 9 bases remaining between them. CDR3 loop: CASSRDGQETQYF. The DNA for the CDR3 is TGTGCCAGCAGCCGTGACGGGCAAGAGACCCAGTACTTC.

This rearrangement joins TRBV28 to TRBJ1-6; 7 bases align to TRBD1. Germline V lookup: CDR1 MDHEN, CDR2 SYDVKM. The CDR3 runs 16 residues. Trimming cost V 6 bases and J 3 bases; bases outside gene matches: 8. As DNA, the CDR3 is TGTGCCAGCAGATTCCGACAGGGAGACTATAATTCACCCCTCCACTTT. Translation gives CASRFRQGDYNSPLHF.

The chain's CDR3 is CASSLSPGQGTNTGELFF. DNA of the CDR3: TGTGCCAGCAGCTTAAGTCCGGGACAGGGGACCAACACCGGGGAGCTGTTTTTT. This chain connects TRBV7-3 to TRBJ2-2, with 10 bases aligning to TRBD1. The CDR3 has 18 residues. V lost 1 base and J lost 2; bases outside the gene matches: 7. Germline CDR1 SGHTA, CDR2 FQGTGA.

The chain is built from TRBV10-3 and TRBJ2-7, with 10 bases matching TRBD2. The V gene's germline CDR1 is ENHRY and CDR2 SYGVKD. V was clipped by 4 bases and J by 0 bases; unmatched bases: 3. The CDR3 contains 15 residues. In nucleotides, the CDR3 is TGTGCCATCAGTGGGACTAGCGGAAGCTCCTACGAGCAGTACTTC. Translation: CAISGTSGSSYEQYF.

The rearrangement uses TRBV5-6 and TRBJ2-5, with a weak D call TRBD2 (5 bases). V was cut by 4 bases and J by 0 bases, with 10 bases left in between. CDR3 length: 14 residues. The germline V gene encodes CDR1 SGHDT and CDR2 YYEEEE. The CDR3 sequence is CASSPRGNQETQYF. The CDR3 DNA reads as TGTGCCAGCAGCCCCAGAGGGAACCAAGAGACCCAGTACTTC.

V usage is TRBV10-1 and J usage is TRBJ2-3, with 7 bases aligning to TRBD2. Germline V gene data show CDR1 as WNHNN and CDR2 as SYGVQD (reference sequence). The CDR3 runs to 15 residues. The V gene end was trimmed by 4 bases and the J gene end by 6 bases; junction bases not matched to a gene: 10. Here the CDR3 DNA reads TGCGCCAGCAGTGCCTCGGCGGGAGTGGCTGATACGCAGTATTTT. Its protein is CASSASAGVADTQYF.

The chain couples TRBV27 to TRBJ2-6, with 9 bases fitting TRBD1. The germline V gene encodes CDR1 MNHEY and CDR2 SMNVEV (reference sequence). The CDR3 runs 18 residues. V lost 4 bases to trimming and J lost 1 base; unmatched junction nucleotides: 8. In DNA, the CDR3 is TGTGCCAGCAGTTCGACAGGGGGTTCGGCTTCTGGGGCCAACGTCCTGACTTTC. It specifies CASSSTGGSASGANVLTF.

The chain is built from TRBV6-5 and TRBJ1-4, with unresolved D. Germline CDR1 and CDR2: MNHEY and SVGAGI. Trimming took off 6 bases at V and 8 bases at J, with 16 bases between the two ends. The CDR3 runs 14 residues. CDR3 in DNA: TGTGCCAGCAGAGCTTCCTTGGGCGGGGAAAAACTGTTTTTT. Translated: CASRASLGGEKLFF.

The V call is TRBV27, the J call TRBJ1-5; 9 bases agree with TRBD1. CDR3 length: 16 amino acids. V dropped 6 bases and J dropped 11; count of bases not matched to a gene: 17. Germline lookup yields CDR1 MNHEY and CDR2 SMNVEV (reference sequence). The CDR3 is CASRERGTGHYIAQHF. DNA of the CDR3: TGTGCCAGCAGAGAAAGAGGGACAGGGCATTATATAGCCCAGCATTTT.

This clone showed up just once. The rearrangement joins TRBV3-1 (or the pseudogene TRBV3-2) to TRBJ1-4, with TRBD1 matching 11 bases. The CDR3 has 14 residues. Looked up from germline, CDR1 is LGHDT and CDR2 is YNNKEL (reference sequence). Trimming cost V 8 bases and J 5 bases; bases outside gene matches: 4. The CDR3 region has the DNA TGTGCCAGCGCCAGGACAGGGGGCAATGAAAAACTGTTTTTT. Translated: CASARTGGNEKLFF.

The CDR3 protein is CASSPEGGAANVLTF. CDR3 nucleotides: TGTGCCAGCAGCCCTGAGGGCGGGGCCGCCAACGTCCTGACTTTC. The chain carries TRBV7-9 and TRBJ2-6, with D maybe TRBD2 (6 bases). The CDR3 is 15 residues long. V lost 5 bases, J lost 7 bases, and 15 bases lay in between. Germline assignment: CDR1 SEHNR and CDR2 FQNEAQ (reference sequence).

This clone was recorded only once. The chain employs TRBV28 and TRBJ2-3; tentatively, D is TRBD2 (5 bases). V shed 3 bases and J shed 7 bases, with 17 bases lying between them. The CDR3 sequence is 15 residues long. Looked up from germline, CDR1 is MDHEN and CDR2 is SYDVKM. DNA of the CDR3: TGTGCCAGCAGTTTTCTGCGGGCCCAAGAGAATACGCAGTATTTT. This codes for CASSFLRAQENTQYF.

The gene calls are TRBV6-6 and TRBJ2-7, with 7 bases lining up with TRBD1. The V and J ends lost 5 bases and 0 bases, in that order; junction bases with no gene match: 7. CDR3 length: 15 residues. CDR1 and CDR2 from the germline V gene are MNHNY and SVGAGI (reference sequence). DNA of the CDR3: TGTGCCAGCAGTAGCCAGGGGGTATACTCCTACGAGCAGTACTTC. Its protein product is CASSSQGVYSYEQYF.

The chain employs TRBV28 and TRBJ2-5; TRBD2 matches 8 bases. This CDR3 spans 16 amino acids. From germline, CDR1 is MDHEN and CDR2 SYDVKM. V dropped 4 bases and J dropped 0; count of bases not matched to a gene: 7. CDR3 in amino acids: CASSSSKRGYQETQYF. The CDR3 region has the DNA TGTGCCAGCAGTTCCTCGAAGCGGGGGTACCAAGAGACCCAGTACTTC.

This chain links TRBV20-1 with TRBJ2-5, with 11 bases lining up with TRBD2. CDR3 size: 15 residues. Germline CDR1 DFQATT, CDR2 SNEGSKA (reference sequence). V lost 3 bases and J lost 5; bases outside the gene matches: 8. The CDR3 DNA follows: TGCAGTGCTAGTAGGTCTAGCGGGGGGTTGGAGACCCAGTACTTC. This sequence encodes CSASRSSGGLETQYF.

V is TRBV4-1 and J is TRBJ1-5, with D possibly matching TRBD1 (5 bases). The CDR3 is made up of 17 amino acids. Trimming left V 0 bases short and J 2 bases short, with 14 bases between. Germline CDR1 and CDR2: MGHRA and YSYEKL. DNA for the CDR3: TGCGCCAGCAGCCAAGATGAAGGGGACTCGGGCAATCAGCCCCAGCATTTT. It codes for CASSQDEGDSGNQPQHF.

The chain links TRBV2 to TRBJ1-4; no clear D gene. CDR1 SNHLY and CDR2 FYNNEI come from the germline V gene. Deletions cut 2 bases from V and 4 bases from J, with 11 bases between. The CDR3 runs 15 residues. This chain's CDR3 is CASSERGSDNEKLFF. DNA for the CDR3: TGTGCCAGCAGTGAAAGAGGGAGCGATAATGAAAAACTGTTTTTT.

This chain joins TRBV7-2 and TRBJ1-4; D not resolved. Germline assignment: CDR1 SGHTA and CDR2 FQGNSA. The length of the CDR3 is 15 residues. Trimming removed 1 base at V and 8 bases at J, with 14 bases between. The CDR3 bases are TGTGCCAGCAGCTTAGGCGCCCTTTATGCGGAAAAACTGTTTTTT. It translates to CASSLGALYAEKLFF.

The rearrangement links TRBV7-2 to TRBJ2-6; D is unclear. The CDR3 is 13 residues long. V lost 4 bases and J lost 3, with 4 bases in between. Germline V gene lookup returns CDR1 SGHTA and CDR2 FQGNSA. This CDR3 reads CASSSFGANVLTF. The CDR3 DNA reads as TGTGCCAGCAGCTCCTTTGGGGCCAACGTCCTGACTTTC.

The chain couples TRBV30 to TRBJ2-2; D not certain. Trimming left V 1 base short and J 0 bases short, with 6 bases between. Germline assignment: CDR1 GTSNPN and CDR2 SVGIG (reference sequence). This CDR3 contains 14 residues. DNA for the CDR3: TGTGCCTGGAGTGAGCTTCCGAACACCGGGGAGCTGTTTTTT. Its protein is CAWSELPNTGELFF. The full variable domain, rest sourced from reference TRBV30 and TRBJ2-2, is SQTIHQWPATLVQPVGSPLSLECTVEGTSNPNLYWYRQAAGRGLQLLFYSVGIGQISSEVPQNLSASRPQDRQFILSSKKLLLSDSGFYLCAWSELPNTGELFFGEGSRLTVL.

This clone showed up just a few times. This sequence joins TRBV7-2 and TRBJ2-5; weak D call: TRBD2 (6 bases). The CDR3 is 12 residues long. V lost 5 bases, J lost 4 bases, and 8 bases lay in between. Per the germline V gene, CDR1 is SGHTA and CDR2 is FQGNSA. As DNA, the CDR3 is TGTGCCAGCAGCCGGGACTTAGAGACCCAGTACTTC. Its protein product is CASSRDLETQYF.

The genes are TRBV7-9 and TRBJ2-7, with D possibly being TRBD2 (6 bases). In germline, CDR1 is SEHNR, CDR2 FQNEAQ (reference sequence). The CDR3 totals 15 residues. With 6 bases removed from V and 2 bases from J, the gap between germline ends came to 17 bases. CDR3 sequence (DNA): TGTGCCAGCAGTCCGGACTATTACTCTACCTACGAGCAGTACTTC. Protein: CASSPDYYSTYEQYF.

V is TRBV3-1 (or the pseudogene TRBV3-2) and J is TRBJ1-1; 8 bases match TRBD1. The CDR3 loop spans 14 amino acids. The V and J ends lost 4 bases and 1 base, in that order; junction bases with no gene match: 2. The germline CDR1 and CDR2 sequences are LGHDT and YNNKEL (reference sequence). The CDR3 reads CASSLGQGNTEAFF. CDR3 bases: TGTGCCAGCAGCCTAGGACAGGGGAACACTGAAGCTTTCTTT.

V usage is TRBV29-1 and J usage is TRBJ2-7; D possibly corresponds to TRBD1 (6 bases). Per the germline V gene, CDR1 is SQVTM and CDR2 is ANQGSEA. The CDR3 totals 12 residues. The V and J ends lost 4 bases and 5 bases respectively, with 12 bases between them. CDR3 region: CSVARGSHEQYF. The CDR3 bases are TGCAGCGTTGCCAGGGGTTCGCACGAGCAGTACTTC.

The count of this clone is one. The rearrangement joins TRBV5-5 to TRBJ1-1; D remains ambiguous. Trimming shortened V by 7 bases and J by 0 bases, and 4 bases separated the two germline ends. This CDR3 comprises 11 residues. CDR1 SGHKS and CDR2 YYEKEE come from the germline V gene (reference sequence). DNA of the CDR3: TGTGCCAGCCAGATGAACACTGAAGCTTTCTTT. Translated: CASQMNTEAFF.

The rearrangement joins TRBV6-6 to TRBJ2-7, with a possible D match to TRBD2 (6 bases). CDR1 is MNHNY and CDR2 is SVGAGI in the germline V gene (reference sequence). This CDR3 comprises 14 residues. V was pared by 8 bases and J by 0 bases, with 14 bases between. Written as DNA, the CDR3 is TGTGCCAGCGAATCTTCCGGGAGCTCCTACGAGCAGTACTTC. The encoded protein is CASESSGSSYEQYF.

This rearrangement joins TRBV4-2 to TRBJ2-7; 10 nucleotides align to TRBD2. The V gene's germline CDR1 is LGHNA and CDR2 YNFKEQ. Trimming removed 2 bases from V and 2 bases from J; junction bases left unmatched: 3. The CDR3 sequence is 15 residues long. CDR3 nucleotide sequence: TGTGCCAGCAGCCAAACTAGCGGGGTAACCTACGAGCAGTACTTC. Its protein is CASSQTSGVTYEQYF.